Reported below is one T cell receptor beta chain. This sample was taken from a study of blood T cell repertoires in COVID-19. Whole-study context: In each case, the material was cDNA or gDNA derived from T cells, B-cell-depleted T cells, or PBMCs.

The CDR3 has 19 amino acids. With 5 bases removed from V and 6 bases from J, the gap between germline ends came to 29 bases. Germline V gene data show CDR1 as SGHAT and CDR2 as FQNNGV. Authors' processing steps: Nucleated cell number was recorded as an estimate derived from reference gene primer amplification. Sequenced by immunoSEQ multiplex PCR; TCRdb stores in-frame clones only, minus some. The V and J calls and clone size were taken over from that table, and D and trimming were inferred from the DNA. This table holds about 80,000 clones, around 84% found once. Sequencing was carried out using peripheral blood. The J gene is TRBJ2-1, the V gene TRBV11-2; D is possibly TRBD2 (5 bases). This receptor was taken from a woman in her 70s with acute or convalescent COVID-19. DNA for the CDR3: TGTGCCAGCAGCCCGGAGTTGCGGGTAAACCGCAAAAGCCCCAATGAGCAGTTCTTC. Its translation: CASSPELRVNRKSPNEQFF.